This passage covers 30 T cell receptor beta chains from one sample sequenced in a study of T cell responses to AZD1222 COVID-19 vaccine. Generated by immunoSEQ multiplex PCR, the TCRdb table keeps only in-frame clones and is missing some. The table has 150,000 to 200,000 clones, around 90% seen once. The source material was peripheral blood, sampled 28 days after the second dose of the MenACWY control vaccine. All receptors derive from an adult who received the MenACWY meningococcal vaccine as a control.

The chain has TRBV2 and TRBJ1-1, with D perhaps matching TRBD1 (5 bases). This CDR3 has 13 amino acids. Trimming cost V 7 bases and J 3 bases, with 12 bases left between them. The germline CDR1 and CDR2 sequences are SNHLY and FYNNEI. The CDR3 DNA is TGTGCCAGCAAGAGGGACGGGGACACTGAAGCTTTCTTT. Translated, it gives CASKRDGDTEAFF.

The chain recombines TRBV4-3 with TRBJ1-2, with 10 bases that match TRBD1. The CDR3 length is 14 residues. CDR1 and CDR2 (germline): LGHNA, YSLEER. The ends lost 3 bases at V and 8 bases at J; junction bases unmatched: 6. CDR3 sequence (DNA): TGCGCCAGCAGCCAGGGGACAGGGGCTGGAGGCTACACCTTC. It specifies CASSQGTGAGGYTF.

Comment on this clone: The same CDR3 arises from other DNA sequences in this sample as well. The rearrangement joins TRBV30 to TRBJ1-5; no reliable D call. V lost 1 base and J 0 bases, leaving 4 bases between the germline ends. This CDR3 has 13 amino acids. The germline V gene has CDR1 GTSNPN and CDR2 SVGIG (reference sequence). CDR3 protein: CAWSEDSNQPQHF. The CDR3 DNA reads as TGTGCCTGGAGTGAAGATAGCAATCAGCCCCAGCATTTT.

The V and J genes are TRBV19 and TRBJ1-5; D not resolved. Germline V gene lookup returns CDR1 LNHDA and CDR2 SQIVND (reference sequence). V lost 9 bases and J lost 3, with 18 bases in between. This CDR3 is built from 15 residues. This CDR3 is CASPKEGQDNQPQHF. The CDR3 DNA reads TGTGCCAGCCCTAAGGAAGGGCAGGACAATCAGCCCCAGCATTTT. The entire variable domain, with the rest obtained from reference TRBV19 and TRBJ1-5, is as follows: DGGITQSPKYLFRKEGQNVTLSCEQNLNHDAMYWYRQDPGQGLRLIYYSQIVNDFQKGDIAEGYSVSREKKESFPLTVTSAQKNPTAFYLCASPKEGQDNQPQHFGDGTRLSIL.

This clone appeared a single time. The rearrangement uses TRBV3-1 (or the pseudogene TRBV3-2) and TRBJ1-2; D not resolved. The CDR3 is 13 amino acids. The germline CDR1 and CDR2 sequences are LGHDT and YNNKEL (reference sequence). Trimming took 0 bases from V and 5 from J, leaving 7 bases between them. CDR3 DNA: TGTGCCAGCAGCCAAGAGTACATTTATGGCTACACCTTC. Residues: CASSQEYIYGYTF.

The V and J genes are TRBV6-5 and TRBJ1-1, with TRBD1 matching over 9 bases. The length of the CDR3 is 14 residues. V was pared by 7 bases and J by 0 bases, with 3 bases of the junction left unmatched. Germline CDR1 and CDR2: MNHEY and SVGAGI. CDR3 region: CASKRTGVNTEAFF. For the CDR3, the DNA is TGTGCCAGCAAAAGGACAGGGGTGAACACTGAAGCTTTCTTT.

The chain couples TRBV4-2 to TRBJ2-7; 7 positions match TRBD2. The V gene end was trimmed by 4 bases and the J gene end by 2 bases; junction bases not matched to a gene: 5. CDR1 and CDR2 (germline): LGHNA, YNFKEQ. The CDR3 has 14 amino acids. The CDR3 loop is CASSPSGNPYEQYF. Written as DNA, the CDR3 is TGTGCCAGCAGCCCCAGCGGGAACCCCTACGAGCAGTACTTC.

The chain recombines TRBV19 with TRBJ2-5; a possible D gene is TRBD2 (6 bases). Germline values: CDR1 LNHDA, CDR2 SQIVND (reference sequence). Trimming took off 1 base at V and 4 bases at J, with 13 bases between the two ends. This CDR3 comprises 15 residues. The CDR3 here is CASSIARGRGETQYF. As DNA, the CDR3 is TGTGCCAGTAGTATAGCTCGGGGGAGAGGAGAGACCCAGTACTTC.

The chain carries TRBV3-1 (or the pseudogene TRBV3-2) and TRBJ2-2; a possible D gene is TRBD2 (6 bases). The CDR3 has 15 amino acids. Trimming left V 7 bases short and J 2 bases short, with 14 bases between. CDR1 is LGHDT and CDR2 is YNNKEL in the germline V gene (reference sequence). DNA of the CDR3: TGTGCCAGCACCTGGGACTTCCTCAACACCGGGGAGCTGTTTTTT. Its protein product is CASTWDFLNTGELFF.

The chain employs TRBV5-1 and TRBJ2-7; 8 bases line up with TRBD1. V trimming: 0 bases; J trimming: 3 bases; junction bases outside the gene matches: 5. The CDR3 totals 15 residues. Germline V lookup: CDR1 SGHRS, CDR2 YFSETQ. The CDR3 DNA is TGCGCCAGCAGCTTGGGCGACAGGGGATTCTACGAGCAGTACTTC. This codes for CASSLGDRGFYEQYF.

This clone was observed a single time. The chain has TRBV7-7 and TRBJ2-3, with D perhaps TRBD1 or TRBD2 (6 bases each). The CDR3 has 15 residues. V gave up 5 bases and J gave up 6 bases, with 18 bases separating them. Looked up from germline, CDR1 is SSHAT and CDR2 is FNYEAQ (reference sequence). The CDR3 nucleotides read TGTGCCAGCAGCCCGGTTCTCGGGGGCGCGGATACGCAGTATTTT. It codes for CASSPVLGGADTQYF.

The chain couples TRBV6-2 or TRBV6-3 to TRBJ1-2; no definite D call. Germline loops: CDR1 MNHEY, CDR2 SVGEGT. This CDR3 is 14 amino acids long. V shed 6 bases and J shed 0 bases, with 11 bases lying between them. CDR3 region: CASSTGTTNYGYTF. In DNA, the CDR3 is TGTGCCAGCAGCACCGGTACGACTAACTATGGCTACACCTTC.

The chain employs TRBV10-3 and TRBJ2-3; 7 nucleotides agree with TRBD1. V trimming: 0 bases; J trimming: 3 bases; junction bases outside the gene matches: 3. Germline V CDR1 and CDR2: ENHRY, SYGVKD. The CDR3 contains 15 residues. CDR3 in DNA: TGTGCCATCAGTGAGTCGCCGGACAGGACAGATACGCAGTATTTT. Protein product: CAISESPDRTDTQYF.

The chain uses TRBV19 and TRBJ1-6; maybe TRBD1 (5 bases). The germline V gene encodes CDR1 LNHDA and CDR2 SQIVND (reference sequence). V was clipped by 3 bases and J by 0 bases, with 9 bases between them. The CDR3 runs 16 residues. In DNA, the CDR3 is TGTGCCAGTAGTATGGGACGGAACTCCTATAATTCACCCCTCCACTTT. Translation: CASSMGRNSYNSPLHF.

This rearrangement joins TRBV4-1 to TRBJ1-1, with D uncertain. Deletions cut 4 bases from V and 0 bases from J, with 9 bases between. Germline CDR1 reads MGHRA; CDR2 reads YSYEKL. The CDR3 runs to 14 residues. The DNA of the CDR3 is TGCGCCAGCAGCCGAAGTGGCGTGAACACTGAAGCTTTCTTT. This encodes CASSRSGVNTEAFF.

This sequence joins TRBV7-9 and TRBJ2-7; 10 bases are shared with TRBD2. Per the germline V gene, CDR1 is SEHNR and CDR2 is FQNEAQ (reference sequence). CDR3 length: 14 residues. V lost 5 bases and J lost 3; bases outside the gene matches: 4. The CDR3 loop is CASSPLAGSYEQYF. The CDR3 DNA is TGTGCCAGCAGCCCACTAGCGGGGAGCTACGAGCAGTACTTC.

This clone is a singleton in its sample. The chain links TRBV7-8 to TRBJ2-7; possibly TRBD1 for D (7 bases). The CDR3 sequence is 13 residues long. Germline loops: CDR1 SGHVS, CDR2 FQNEAQ. V was shortened by 11 bases and J by 3 bases, with 17 bases between the two germline ends. Written as DNA, the CDR3 is TGTGCCGCAGGGGGGCCTTCGGGCTACGAGCAGTACTTC. It translates to CAAGGPSGYEQYF.

The chain joins TRBV10-3 to TRBJ2-1, with 11 bases aligning to TRBD2. This CDR3 is built from 14 residues. V dropped 2 bases and J dropped 8; count of bases not matched to a gene: 2. Germline assignment: CDR1 ENHRY and CDR2 SYGVKD. The CDR3 reads CAISETSGSYEQFF. For the CDR3, the DNA is TGTGCCATCAGTGAGACTAGCGGGAGCTATGAGCAGTTCTTC.

The rearrangement links TRBV6-5 to TRBJ1-5; unclear D gene. This CDR3 spans 11 amino acids. The ends were cut back, 2 bases at V and 11 bases at J, with 7 bases in the middle. The germline CDR1 and CDR2 sequences are MNHEY and SVGAGI. The CDR3 DNA sequence: TGTGCCAGCAGTTACCTTGAGGCCCAGCATTTT. This encodes CASSYLEAQHF.

V is TRBV10-3 and J is TRBJ1-3; D is possibly TRBD1 (6 bases). Germline lookup yields CDR1 ENHRY and CDR2 SYGVKD. With 6 bases removed from V and 1 base from J, the gap between germline ends came to 19 bases. This CDR3 spans 17 amino acids. The DNA for the CDR3 is TGTGCCATCAGGGGGGTCAGGGGCCAGGAGTCTGGAAACACCATATATTTT. This gives the protein CAIRGVRGQESGNTIYF.

The rearrangement joins TRBV19 to TRBJ2-1; D possibly corresponds to TRBD2 (6 bases). This CDR3 has 15 residues. V lost 5 bases and J lost 5, with 16 bases in between. The germline gives CDR1 LNHDA, CDR2 SQIVND (reference sequence). CDR3 loop: CASSPWGSGNNEQFF. The CDR3 region has the DNA TGTGCCAGTAGTCCTTGGGGTAGCGGAAACAATGAGCAGTTCTTC.

This chain joins TRBV10-3 and TRBJ2-7; 7 positions agree with TRBD1. This CDR3 spans 15 amino acids. CDR1 and CDR2 (germline): ENHRY, SYGVKD. V trimming: 0 bases; J trimming: 5 bases; junction bases outside the gene matches: 7. As DNA, the CDR3 is TGTGCCATCAGTGAGTCAATGGCCAGGGGGAACGAGCAGTACTTC. It encodes CAISESMARGNEQYF.

V gene TRBV2 combines with J gene TRBJ2-5; perhaps TRBD2 as D (6 bases). The germline V gene has CDR1 SNHLY and CDR2 FYNNEI. The CDR3 is 15 residues long. V lost 2 bases and J 6 bases, leaving 16 bases between the germline ends. The CDR3 region is CASSESRAGLKTQYF. The CDR3 DNA follows: TGTGCCAGCAGTGAATCCCGGGCGGGGCTTAAGACCCAGTACTTC.

The sample holds one count of this clone. V usage is TRBV30 and J usage is TRBJ2-5; the D gene could be TRBD1 or TRBD2 (7 bases each). V was pared by 2 bases and J by 4 bases, with 17 bases between. This CDR3 is 15 amino acids long. The germline V gene has CDR1 GTSNPN and CDR2 SVGIG (reference sequence). CDR3 coding DNA: TGTGCCTGGAGTCATCGGGGAGGGGGCCTAGAGACCCAGTACTTC. Translated, it gives CAWSHRGGGLETQYF.

V and J are TRBV9 and TRBJ2-2, with 8 bases lining up with TRBD2. With V trimmed by 4 bases and J by 5 bases, 13 bases remained unmatched. The CDR3 spans 17 residues. CDR1 is SGDLS and CDR2 is YYNGEE in the germline V gene. The chain's CDR3 is CASSPTGSGRITGELFF. DNA of the CDR3: TGTGCCAGCAGCCCAACTGGCAGCGGGAGAATTACCGGGGAGCTGTTTTTT.

The CDR3 reads CASSPFDRNYGYTF. CDR3 DNA: TGTGCCAGCAGCCCCTTCGATCGGAACTATGGCTACACCTTC. The genes are TRBV7-9 and TRBJ1-2; no clear D gene. Germline-derived CDR1 and CDR2 are SEHNR and FQNEAQ (reference sequence). The CDR3 extends over 14 amino acids. The ends were cut back, 5 bases at V and 2 bases at J, with 12 bases in the middle.

V and J are TRBV5-1 and TRBJ2-2; D may match TRBD1 or TRBD2 (5 bases each). Germline assignment: CDR1 SGHRS and CDR2 YFSETQ. The CDR3 runs 16 residues. Trimming removed 0 bases at V and 0 bases at J, with 9 bases between. CDR3 in amino acids: CASSLAGASNTGELFF. CDR3 DNA: TGCGCCAGCAGCTTGGCCGGGGCGTCGAACACCGGGGAGCTGTTTTTT.

The J gene is TRBJ1-2, the V gene TRBV4-3; 9 nucleotides match TRBD1. The CDR3 is 16 residues long. Germline V CDR1 and CDR2: LGHNA, YSLEER. With V trimmed by 0 bases and J by 4 bases, 6 bases remained unmatched. The CDR3 sequence is CASSQDRTGAGYGYTF. CDR3 DNA: TGCGCCAGCAGCCAAGATAGGACAGGGGCAGGCTATGGCTACACCTTC.

V is TRBV10-2 and J is TRBJ1-1, with a weak D call TRBD1 (5 bases). Trimming left V 7 bases short and J 3 bases short, with 9 bases between. Per the germline V gene, CDR1 is WSHSY and CDR2 is SAAADI. The CDR3 consists of 12 residues. The CDR3 spells CASNMGDTEAFF. In nucleotides, the CDR3 is TGCGCCAGCAATATGGGGGACACTGAAGCTTTCTTT.

This clone appeared a few times. The rearrangement links TRBV27 to TRBJ1-5, with a weak D call TRBD1 (5 bases). CDR3 length: 14 residues. Germline-derived CDR1 and CDR2 are MNHEY and SMNVEV (reference sequence). V gave up 1 base and J gave up 5 bases, with 9 bases separating them. For the CDR3, the DNA is TGTGCCAGCAGTTTATTGGGGGGGGATCAGCCCCAGCATTTT. It translates to CASSLLGGDQPQHF.